A single T cell receptor (beta chain) is shown here with its context. The data stem from a study of post-analysis software for immune sequencing data. Researchers reported that TCR beta cDNA libraries carried unique molecular identifiers. Starting from approximately 1 to 10 million T cells, the study yielded about 500,000 cDNA molecules. TCRdb reprocessed the PCR reads via MiXCR and lists one record per CDR3 protein. This table holds about 540,000 distinct CDR3 sequences, about a third found once. The sequence derives from a girl under 18 with multiple sclerosis. The sample consisted of blood.

CDR3 loop: CSARDNRVNTEAFF. The CDR3 nucleotides read TGCAGTGCTAGAGATAACAGGGTAAACACTGAAGCTTTCTTT. The chain is built from TRBV20-1 and TRBJ1-1; TRBD1 is a possible D gene (6 bases). The V and J ends lost 0 bases and 2 bases respectively, with 10 bases between them. Germline-derived CDR1 and CDR2 are DFQATT and SNEGSKA (reference sequence). The CDR3 runs to 14 residues.